This T cell receptor beta chain was identified during a study of T-cell reconstitution after alpha-beta-depleted transplantation in children. Findings and caveats of the study: After transplant, high TCRbeta diversity at day 60 in some patients arose from surviving recipient T cells and thymic progenitors.

With regard to this clonotype: Its specificity is not known.

A library of TCRbeta sequences, prepared with unique molecular identifiers, was generated. MiXCR was run by TCRdb on the PCR reads, yielding one entry per CDR3 protein. The sample lists 500,000 to 600,000 distinct CDR3 sequences, 25% to 30% occurring once. Germline loops: CDR1 MNHEY, CDR2 SVGEGT. The trim removed 2 bases at V and 5 bases at J, leaving 4 bases unmatched. This CDR3 is built from 15 residues. The chain couples TRBV6-2 or TRBV6-3 to TRBJ2-3, with TRBD1 matching 10 bases. This receptor was taken from a boy under three years old with Wiskott-Aldrich syndrome, due to receive a stem cell transplant. Source: PBMCs, taken before TCRalphabeta/CD19-depleted stem cell transplant. The chain's CDR3 is CASSYRDRGGDTQYF. CDR3 bases: TGTGCCAGCAGTTACAGGGACAGGGGAGGAGATACGCAGTATTTT.